What follows are 28 T cell receptor beta chains derived from one specimen sequenced in a study of blood T cells in healthy people across ages. Next came a second PCR, run for about 6 to 12 cycles, which used a sample-barcoded 5' primer along with a J-beta primer mix. MiXCR was run by TCRdb on the 5' RACE reads, yielding one entry per CDR3 protein. The sample has 1.6 million or so distinct CDR3 sequences, roughly a third seen once; the top ten hold about 11%. The specimen sequenced was blood. The source is a woman aged 25 to 39 in good health.

The count of this clonotype is one. The chain uses TRBV7-8 and TRBJ1-5; unclear D gene. The CDR3 sequence is 15 residues long. Trimming removed 5 bases from V and 3 bases from J, with 14 bases in between. Germline V lookup: CDR1 SGHVS, CDR2 FQNEAQ. Here the CDR3 DNA reads TGTGCCAGCAGCCTAGAGCGCGGACCCAATCAGCCCCAGCATTTT. This gives the protein CASSLERGPNQPQHF.

Remarks on this clonotype: Possible read error: a much larger clone is one base away. The rearrangement links TRBV7-2 to TRBJ2-2; TRBD1 matches at 10 bases. The CDR3 loop spans 16 amino acids. Germline V gene sequence: CDR1 SGHTA, CDR2 FQGNSA. CDR3 DNA: TGTGCCAGCAGCCCACCGGGACAGGGGAACACCGGGGAGCGGTTTTTT. Its translation: CASSPPGQGNTGERFF.

This chain connects TRBV5-5 to TRBJ2-7; TRBD1 or TRBD2 may be the D gene (6 bases each). The J call may be wrong; the DNA end is better matched by TRBJ2-5. CDR1 is SGHKS and CDR2 is YYEKEE in the germline V gene (reference sequence). The CDR3 spans 14 residues. The CDR3 is CASSLYQGRETQYF. CDR3 bases: TGTGCCAGCAGCTTGTATCAGGGGAGGGAGACCCAGTACTTC.

The CDR3 region is CASSLQDQETQYF. The DNA for the CDR3 is TGTGCCAGCTCACTACAAGACCAAGAGACCCAGTACTTC. The chain combines TRBV18 with TRBJ2-5; D is unclear. The CDR3 covers 13 residues. The germline gives CDR1 KGHSH, CDR2 LQKENI. V lost 4 bases and J 0 bases, leaving 6 bases between the germline ends.

This clonotype was seen a few times. The rearrangement links TRBV9 to TRBJ2-6; D is perhaps TRBD1 (5 bases). The CDR3 consists of 16 residues. Germline assignment: CDR1 SGDLS and CDR2 YYNGEE. The V and J ends lost 0 bases and 2 bases respectively, with 9 bases between them. CDR3 loop: CASSVGAGPGANVLTF. The CDR3 DNA follows: TGTGCCAGCAGCGTAGGGGCAGGGCCTGGGGCCAACGTCCTGACTTTC.

This clonotype came up many times. The genes are TRBV6-2 or TRBV6-3 and TRBJ2-6; no firm D call. V lost 7 bases, J lost 1 base, and 5 bases lay in between. Germline V gives CDR1 MNHEY, CDR2 SVGEGT. The CDR3 has 13 residues. This CDR3 reads CASIQSGANVLTF. CDR3 coding DNA: TGTGCCAGCATCCAATCTGGGGCCAACGTCCTGACTTTC.

V usage is TRBV5-1 and J usage is TRBJ1-1, with a weak D call TRBD1 (5 bases). With 7 bases removed from V and 5 bases from J, the gap between germline ends came to 21 bases. This CDR3 has 15 amino acids. Germline V gene sequence: CDR1 SGHRS, CDR2 YFSETQ. The CDR3 reads CASWEGLSGETEAFF. The CDR3 DNA reads as TGCGCCAGCTGGGAGGGGTTATCGGGTGAAACTGAAGCTTTCTTT.

V is TRBV29-1 and J is TRBJ1-1; D remains unclear. The germline V gene encodes CDR1 SQVTM and CDR2 ANQGSEA. V lost 6 bases and J lost 2, with 13 bases in between. The CDR3 has 13 residues. The CDR3 nucleotides are TGCAGCGTGTGTGGGCACTTAAACACTGAAGCTTTCTTT. Its protein is CSVCGHLNTEAFF.

The rearrangement joins TRBV15 to TRBJ2-1; 7 bases line up with TRBD2. J was trimmed by 7 bases and V by 2 bases; bases with no gene match: 11. Germline CDR1 and CDR2: LNHNV and YYDKDF (reference sequence). CDR3 length equals 16 residues. CDR3 DNA sequence: TGTGCCACCAGCAGAAGGCCTGGCGGGAGTGTAAATGAGCAGTTCTTC. Encoded protein: CATSRRPGGSVNEQFF.

CDR3 region: CASSVGSGNQPQHF. The CDR3 nucleotides are TGTGCCAGCAGCGTAGGGTCAGGGAATCAGCCCCAGCATTTT. The chain employs TRBV9 and TRBJ1-5; possible D gene TRBD1, 5 bases. CDR3 length: 14 residues. Deletions cut 0 bases from V and 4 bases from J, with 8 bases between. Germline CDR1 reads SGDLS; CDR2 reads YYNGEE.

There are a few counts of this clonotype. This CDR3 is CSVGERGATNEKLFF. The CDR3 DNA is TGCAGCGTTGGGGAACGGGGGGCAACTAATGAAAAACTGTTTTTT. The chain uses TRBV29-1 and TRBJ1-4; a possible D gene is TRBD1 (5 bases). V lost 4 bases to trimming and J lost 0 bases, with 12 bases between them. This CDR3 has 15 amino acids. The V gene's germline CDR1 is SQVTM and CDR2 ANQGSEA. The full variable domain, in which reference TRBV29-1 and TRBJ1-4 provide the parts outside the CDR3, is SAVISQKPSRDICQRGTSLTIQCQVDSQVTMMFWYRQQPGQSLTLIATANQGSEATYESGFVIDKFPISRPNLTFSTLTVSNMSPEDSSIYLCSVGERGATNEKLFFGSGTQLSVL.

This clonotype has only a few counts. The genes are TRBV12-3 or TRBV12-4 and TRBJ1-1; the D is unclear. The CDR3 is made up of 14 amino acids. V lost 2 bases and J 3 bases, leaving 10 bases between the germline ends. The CDR3: CASSLRGSDTEAFF. The CDR3 nucleotides read TGTGCCAGCAGTTTACGGGGTTCCGACACTGAAGCTTTCTTT.

V usage is TRBV4-2 and J usage is TRBJ2-5; D is tentatively TRBD1 or TRBD2 (5 bases each). Looked up from germline, CDR1 is LGHNA and CDR2 is YNFKEQ. The V end lost 0 bases, the J end lost 0 bases, and 11 bases lay between the germline ends. This CDR3 contains 16 residues. The CDR3 protein is CASSQDLRGHQETQYF. DNA of the CDR3: TGTGCCAGCAGCCAAGATTTGAGGGGACACCAAGAGACCCAGTACTTC.

Points on this clonotype: The junction and the germline gene differ at one end; a read error may be behind it. The chain couples TRBV29-1 to TRBJ2-1; D possibly corresponds to TRBD2 (5 bases). Germline assignment: CDR1 SQVTM and CDR2 ANQGSEA. The CDR3 covers 15 residues. CDR3 nucleotide sequence: TGCGGCGTTGAGAGGGCGGCGTCCCCGACCGATGAGCAGCTCTTC. This sequence encodes CGVERAASPTDEQLF.

The V and J genes are TRBV30 and TRBJ1-2; 9 positions match TRBD1. Germline V lookup: CDR1 GTSNPN, CDR2 SVGIG (reference sequence). The CDR3 length is 16 residues. The junction had 19 bases not matched to a gene; V was cut back by 4 bases and J by 10 bases. CDR3 residues: CAWTRIQGALMRDYTF. The CDR3 DNA sequence: TGTGCCTGGACACGGATACAGGGGGCGCTAATGAGGGACTACACCTTC.

This clonotype was counted a few times. The rearrangement uses TRBV12-3 or TRBV12-4 and TRBJ1-6, with 7 bases aligning to TRBD1. V dropped 5 bases and J dropped 0; count of bases not matched to a gene: 1. The CDR3 covers 15 residues. CDR3: CASSRDSSYNSPLHF. CDR3 coding DNA: TGTGCCAGCAGTAGGGACAGCTCCTATAATTCACCCCTCCACTTT.

As regards this clonotype: At one end, the junction sequence differs from germline, possibly due to a read error. The chain recombines TRBV6-5 with TRBJ2-1; TRBD2 agrees at 9 bases. The CDR3 consists of 16 residues. Germline V lookup: CDR1 MNHEY, CDR2 SVGAGI. CDR3 sequence (DNA): TGTGCCAGCAGTTACTCTAGCGGGAGTGCCTACAGTGAGCAGTTCTTC. Amino acids: CASSYSSGSAYSEQFF.

This clonotype was seen a few times. The chain links TRBV20-1 to TRBJ2-3; D might be TRBD1 or TRBD2, each matching 6 bases. Germline V gene data show CDR1 as DFQATT and CDR2 as SNEGSKA (reference sequence). CDR3 length: 14 amino acids. V was shortened by 4 bases and J by 0 bases, with 11 bases between the two germline ends. The CDR3 is CSANRGLSTDTQYF. The CDR3 DNA reads TGCAGTGCTAATCGGGGGCTTAGCACAGATACGCAGTATTTT.

The chain carries TRBV7-9 and TRBJ2-3; 12 bases map to TRBD2. Trimming took 2 bases from V and 2 from J; bases not matched to a gene: 8. CDR1 SEHNR and CDR2 FQNEAQ come from the germline V gene (reference sequence). The CDR3 loop spans 18 amino acids. In DNA form, the CDR3 reads TGTGCCAGCAGCTTATATCGGACTAGCGGGGTCTCCACAGATACGCAGTATTTT. Protein sequence: CASSLYRTSGVSTDTQYF.

This chain links TRBV29-1 with TRBJ2-3, with 7 bases matching TRBD2. The CDR3 consists of 13 residues. The J segment lost 6 bases and the V segment lost 7 bases, leaving 10 bases of the junction unmatched. CDR1 and CDR2 (germline): SQVTM, ANQGSEA. The CDR3 spells CSAREGDWDTQYF. In DNA, the CDR3 is TGCAGCGCCAGGGAGGGCGACTGGGATACGCAGTATTTT.

A few counts support this clonotype. The chain has TRBV7-8 and TRBJ2-7; a weak D match, TRBD1 (5 bases). The CDR3 totals 18 residues. Germline V gene sequence: CDR1 SGHVS, CDR2 FQNEAQ. Trimming took 2 bases from V and 4 from J, leaving 24 bases between them. CDR3 sequence (DNA): TGTGCCAGCAGCTTAATTAGTACGTCCAGGGCGATGGGGTACGAGCAGTACTTC. Translated, it gives CASSLISTSRAMGYEQYF.

The chain is built from TRBV20-1 and TRBJ2-1, with 10 bases fitting TRBD2. The germline CDR1 and CDR2 sequences are DFQATT and SNEGSKA (reference sequence). Losses at the gene ends were 5 bases for V and 5 bases for J; bases not matched to a gene: 12. CDR3 size: 16 residues. The CDR3 DNA is TGCAGTGCTCTCCAGCGGGAGGGCCAAGGCCACAATGAGCAGTTCTTC. Its protein is CSALQREGQGHNEQFF.

A note on this clonotype: This may come from a read error, since a much larger clone is one base off. The chain employs TRBV15 and TRBJ2-3, with 8 bases aligning to TRBD2. The CDR3 is 16 residues long. Per germline, CDR1 LNHNV and CDR2 YYDKDF (reference sequence). CDR3 protein: CAPSVDSGESTDTQYF. The CDR3 coding sequence is TGTGCCCCCAGCGTAGATAGCGGGGAAAGCACAGATACGCAGTATTTT.

The chain couples TRBV6-6 to TRBJ1-2, with D uncertain. Germline lookup yields CDR1 MNHNY and CDR2 SVGAGI (reference sequence). The CDR3 has 13 residues. Trimming stripped 4 bases from V and 8 bases from J, with 14 bases between. The CDR3 loop reads CASSFRSSGGYTF. As DNA, the CDR3 is TGTGCCAGCAGTTTCAGGAGTTCCGGGGGCTACACCTTC.

This sequence joins TRBV18 and TRBJ1-2; maybe TRBD1 (6 bases). In germline, CDR1 is KGHSH, CDR2 LQKENI. Between the trimmed V and J ends, which lost 3 bases and 8 bases, there was a span of 13 bases. This CDR3 has 13 residues. The CDR3 is CASSPQRQAGYTF. The CDR3 coding sequence is TGTGCCAGCTCACCGCAGAGACAGGCGGGCTACACCTTC. The full variable domain, with the rest looked up from reference TRBV18 and TRBJ1-2, is NAGVMQNPRHLVRRRGQEARLRCSPMKGHSHVYWYRQLPEEGLKFMVYLQKENIIDESGMPKERFSAEFPKEGPSILRIQQVVRGDSAAYFCASSPQRQAGYTFGSGTRLTVV.

This clonotype was observed a few times. The V and J genes are TRBV4-1 and TRBJ2-7; TRBD1 matches at 8 bases. Germline CDR1 reads MGHRA; CDR2 reads YSYEKL. J gave up 3 bases and V 0 bases, and 4 bases lay outside the gene matches. The CDR3 has 15 residues. The CDR3 region has the DNA TGCGCCAGCAGCCAAGATTTGGACAGGGTCTACGAGCAGTACTTC. This translates into CASSQDLDRVYEQYF.

The chain combines TRBV18 with TRBJ2-3; 7 nucleotides line up with TRBD2. The CDR3 consists of 16 residues. Germline values: CDR1 KGHSH, CDR2 LQKENI. The junction had 10 bases not matched to a gene; V was cut back by 1 base and J by 6 bases. CDR3 loop: CASSPLGASGEDTQYF. For the CDR3, the DNA is TGTGCCAGCTCACCACTCGGAGCTAGCGGAGAGGATACGCAGTATTTT.

The chain recombines TRBV28 with TRBJ1-2; tentatively, D is TRBD1 (6 bases). V was cut by 6 bases and J by 12 bases, with 17 bases left in between. The length of the CDR3 is 12 residues. Looked up from germline, CDR1 is MDHEN and CDR2 is SYDVKM. The CDR3 sequence is CASRGTILDHTF. As DNA, the CDR3 is TGTGCCAGCAGGGGGACAATTCTGGACCACACCTTC.